This entry lists 20 T cell receptor beta chains sequenced from one sample in a study of T cell responses to AZD1222 COVID-19 vaccine. Assay used: immunoSEQ multiplex PCR; TCRdb lists only in-frame clones, some missing. Here the sample spans 35,000 to 50,000 clones, around four fifths being singletons. The sequences come from peripheral blood, collected 28 days after the second dose of the MenACWY control vaccine. These receptors came from an adult who received the MenACWY meningococcal vaccine as a control.

J is TRBJ1-4 and V is TRBV6-5; weak D call: TRBD1 (5 bases). Trimming cost V 10 bases and J 5 bases, with 17 bases left between them. Germline V CDR1 and CDR2: MNHEY, SVGAGI. The CDR3 is 14 amino acids. CDR3 bases: TGTGCCACCATGTACTTCGGGGGAAATGAAAAACTGTTTTTT. Protein sequence: CATMYFGGNEKLFF.

The CDR3 protein is CASRASGNYEQYV. The CDR3 coding sequence is TGCGCCAGCAGGGCTAGCGGAAACTACGAGCAGTACGTC. V and J are TRBV10-1 and TRBJ2-7; TRBD2 agrees at 7 bases. The CDR3 sequence is 13 residues long. V was clipped by 6 bases and J by 3 bases; unmatched bases: 5. Looked up from germline, CDR1 is WNHNN and CDR2 is SYGVQD (reference sequence).

The V call is TRBV30, the J call TRBJ2-1; the D gene is possibly TRBD1 (6 bases). CDR1 and CDR2 (germline): GTSNPN, SVGIG (reference sequence). Trimming stripped 1 base from V and 5 bases from J, with 18 bases between. The CDR3 length is 16 residues. CDR3 DNA sequence: TGTGCCTGGAGTGCCCATGCAGGGGCAGTTAACAATGAGCAGTTCTTC. It yields the protein CAWSAHAGAVNNEQFF.

This chain links TRBV2 with TRBJ1-1; possibly TRBD1 for D (6 bases). This CDR3 is 13 amino acids long. Germline lookup yields CDR1 SNHLY and CDR2 FYNNEI. V was pared by 7 bases and J by 2 bases, with 11 bases between. The CDR3 is CASKDSTNTEAFF. CDR3 nucleotide sequence: TGTGCCAGCAAGGACAGCACCAACACTGAAGCTTTCTTT.

The chain joins TRBV7-6 to TRBJ2-7; 7 bases match TRBD2. In germline, CDR1 is SGHVS, CDR2 FNYEAQ. The CDR3 contains 16 residues. After removal of 4 bases from V and 3 bases from J, the junction contained 12 bases not matched to a gene. The CDR3 DNA is TGTGCCAGCAGCTCAAACTCAGCGGGAATGGGCTACGAGCAGTACTTC. This encodes CASSSNSAGMGYEQYF.

This clone has only a few counts. The chain uses TRBV4-1 and TRBJ1-1; D not certain. The germline V gene has CDR1 MGHRA and CDR2 YSYEKL. The germline V and J ends were trimmed by 0 bases and 4 bases, with 18 bases remaining between them. The CDR3 has 17 amino acids. The CDR3 sequence is CASSQDVSVGGFTEAFF. The CDR3 coding sequence is TGCGCCAGCAGCCAAGATGTTTCAGTGGGAGGGTTCACTGAAGCTTTCTTT.

This clone has a single count. The V call is TRBV25-1, the J call TRBJ1-5; D gene uncertain. Germline V lookup: CDR1 MGHDK, CDR2 SYGVNS. Trimming took off 4 bases at V and 0 bases at J, with 7 bases between the two ends. The CDR3 runs to 14 residues. The CDR3 reads CASSALNSNQPQHF. For the CDR3, the DNA is TGTGCCAGCAGTGCCCTGAATAGCAATCAGCCCCAGCATTTT.

J is TRBJ2-5 and V is TRBV30; a weak D match, TRBD2 (6 bases). There are 14 residues in the CDR3. Germline V gives CDR1 GTSNPN, CDR2 SVGIG (reference sequence). Trimming removed 2 bases at V and 5 bases at J, with 15 bases between. CDR3 coding DNA: TGTGCCTGGAGTCCCGGGACTGGCGGGGAGACCCAGTACTTC. Its protein is CAWSPGTGGETQYF.

Only a few counts were recorded for this clone. The chain couples TRBV5-6 to TRBJ1-2; 8 bases are shared with TRBD1. J lost 3 bases, V lost 3 bases, and 1 base had no gene match. The CDR3 length is 13 residues. The germline gives CDR1 SGHDT, CDR2 YYEEEE. CDR3 sequence reads: CASSWTGHYGYTF. DNA of the CDR3: TGTGCCAGCAGCTGGACAGGGCACTATGGCTACACCTTC.

The rearrangement links TRBV7-9 to TRBJ1-1, with 7 positions matching TRBD1. J lost 10 bases, V lost 4 bases, and 6 bases had no gene match. CDR3 length equals 12 residues. CDR1 is SEHNR, CDR2 FQNEAQ, per germline (reference sequence). CDR3 DNA sequence: TGTGCCAGCAGCTGGACGACAGGGTCAGCTTTCTTT. As protein: CASSWTTGSAFF.

The chain uses TRBV5-1 and TRBJ1-1; tentatively, D is TRBD1 (5 bases). V lost 0 bases and J 1 base, leaving 13 bases between the germline ends. The CDR3 spans 16 residues. Germline V CDR1 and CDR2: SGHRS, YFSETQ. DNA for the CDR3: TGCGCCAGCAGCTTGGGAGGGACTGGCCCGAACACTGAAGCTTTCTTT. Its protein is CASSLGGTGPNTEAFF.

The rearrangement uses TRBV11-2 and TRBJ1-5; D might be TRBD1 (6 bases). V was pared by 5 bases and J by 7 bases, with 15 bases between. CDR3 size: 14 residues. Germline V CDR1 and CDR2: SGHAT, FQNNGV. Written as DNA, the CDR3 is TGTGCCAGCAGCCTACAGGGAGTCGGACAGCCCCAGCATTTT. Protein product: CASSLQGVGQPQHF. Variable domain in full (rest from reference TRBV11-2 and TRBJ1-5): EAGVAQSPRYKIIEKRQSVAFWCNPISGHATLYWYQQILGQGPKLLIQFQNNGVVDDSQLPKDRFSAERLKGVDSTLKIQPAKLEDSAVYLCASSLQGVGQPQHFGDGTRLSIL.

The chain carries TRBV9 and TRBJ2-2, with a tentative D call TRBD2 (5 bases). Trimming removed 10 bases from V and 3 bases from J, with 13 bases in between. CDR1 is SGDLS, CDR2 YYNGEE, per germline. The CDR3 loop spans 13 amino acids. CDR3 loop: CASSPRDTGELFF. CDR3 nucleotides: TGTGCCTCTAGCCCCCGAGACACCGGGGAGCTGTTTTTT.

The chain couples TRBV19 to TRBJ1-2, with D tentatively TRBD1 (5 bases). Trimming left V 4 bases short and J 8 bases short, with 11 bases between. Per the germline V gene, CDR1 is LNHDA and CDR2 is SQIVND (reference sequence). The CDR3 is made up of 12 amino acids. The CDR3 sequence: CASSTGYRGYTF. The CDR3 nucleotides are TGTGCCAGTAGTACAGGGTACCGCGGCTACACCTTC.

V usage is TRBV9 and J usage is TRBJ1-1; tentatively, D is TRBD1 (6 bases). Germline V gives CDR1 SGDLS, CDR2 YYNGEE. The ends were cut back, 0 bases at V and 5 bases at J, with 17 bases in the middle. This CDR3 is built from 16 residues. The CDR3 nucleotides read TGTGCCAGCAGCGTAGAGGTGTTTCCCCAGGGGACTGAAGCTTTCTTT. It is translated as CASSVEVFPQGTEAFF.

This clone has a single count. The sample holds other DNA sequences that translate to the same CDR3. CDR3 in DNA: TGTGCCAGCAGCCCCGCAGGGGATGAGCAGTTCTTC. Its protein product is CASSPAGDEQFF. The chain couples TRBV7-8 to TRBJ2-1; tentatively, D is TRBD1 (6 bases). V was trimmed by 5 bases and J by 8 bases, leaving 10 bases between them. Germline V gene sequence: CDR1 SGHVS, CDR2 FQNEAQ. The CDR3 spans 12 residues. The full variable domain, its missing parts supplied by reference TRBV7-8 and TRBJ2-1, is GAGVSQSPRYKVAKRGQDVALRCDPISGHVSLFWYQQALGQGPEFLTYFQNEAQLDKSGLPSDRFFAERPEGSVSTLKIQRTQQEDSAVYLCASSPAGDEQFFGPGTRLTVL.

The V gene is TRBV7-8, the J gene TRBJ1-4; 7 bases align to TRBD1. The CDR3 totals 14 residues. Germline CDR1 SGHVS, CDR2 FQNEAQ. V lost 7 bases to trimming and J lost 3 bases; unmatched junction nucleotides: 5. The CDR3 is CASNKGAANEKLFF. The CDR3, as DNA: TGTGCCAGCAACAAGGGGGCGGCTAATGAAAAACTGTTTTTT.

This sequence joins TRBV29-1 and TRBJ2-1, with 9 positions matching TRBD1. Per germline, CDR1 SQVTM and CDR2 ANQGSEA. The CDR3 is made up of 11 amino acids. V shed 4 bases, J shed 12 bases, and the junction held 4 bases outside the gene matches. The chain's CDR3 is CSVGGQGRQFF. As DNA, the CDR3 is TGCAGCGTTGGGGGACAGGGCAGGCAGTTCTTC.

The gene calls are TRBV6-5 and TRBJ2-7; 7 bases are shared with TRBD1. CDR3 size: 13 residues. Per the germline V gene, CDR1 is MNHEY and CDR2 is SVGAGI. V gave up 5 bases and J gave up 6 bases; unmatched junction bases: 7. The CDR3 reads CASSPNRGAEQYV. In DNA form, the CDR3 reads TGTGCCAGCAGTCCCAACAGGGGTGCCGAGCAGTACGTC.

Regarding this clone: Because it lacks the conserved phenylalanine or tryptophan at the end, this CDR3 is likely a read error. This chain links TRBV9 with TRBJ1-1, with D maybe TRBD1 (5 bases). Per germline, CDR1 SGDLS and CDR2 YYNGEE. V gave up 1 base and J gave up 1 base, with 20 bases separating them. This CDR3 is built from 18 residues. The chain's CDR3 is CASSVLAGGYTGNTEAFL. DNA of the CDR3: TGTGCCAGCAGCGTATTGGCCGGGGGATACACCGGGAACACTGAAGCTTTCCTT.